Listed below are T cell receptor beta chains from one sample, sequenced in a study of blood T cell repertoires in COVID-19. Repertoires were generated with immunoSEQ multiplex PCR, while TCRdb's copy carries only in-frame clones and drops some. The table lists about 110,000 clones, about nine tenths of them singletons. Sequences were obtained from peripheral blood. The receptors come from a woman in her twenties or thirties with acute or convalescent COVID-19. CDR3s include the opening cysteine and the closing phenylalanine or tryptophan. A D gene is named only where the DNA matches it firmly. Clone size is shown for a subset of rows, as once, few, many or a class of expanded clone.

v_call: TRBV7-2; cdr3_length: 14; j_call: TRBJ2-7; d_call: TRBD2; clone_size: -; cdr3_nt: TGTGCCAGCAGCTCACTGGGACTAGGCTACGAGCAGTACTTC; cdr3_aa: CASSSLGLGYEQYF
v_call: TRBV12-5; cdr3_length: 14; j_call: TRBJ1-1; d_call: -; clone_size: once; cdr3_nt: TGTGCTAGTGGTTTAGGGGAGGTGGGCACTGAAGCTTTCTTT; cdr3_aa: CASGLGEVGTEAFF
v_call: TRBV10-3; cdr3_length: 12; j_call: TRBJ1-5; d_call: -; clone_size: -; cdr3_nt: TGTGCCATCAGTGAGCAGAATCAGCCCCAGCATTTT; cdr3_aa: CAISEQNQPQHF
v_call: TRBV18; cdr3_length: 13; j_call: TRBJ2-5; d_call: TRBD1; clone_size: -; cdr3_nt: TGTGCCAGCTCACCGTACAGGGGAGAGACCCAGTACTTC; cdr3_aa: CASSPYRGETQYF
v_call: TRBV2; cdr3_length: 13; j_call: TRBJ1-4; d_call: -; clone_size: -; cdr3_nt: TGTGCCAGCATGAGGCGGGACAATGAAAAACTGTTTTTT; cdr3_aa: CASMRRDNEKLFF
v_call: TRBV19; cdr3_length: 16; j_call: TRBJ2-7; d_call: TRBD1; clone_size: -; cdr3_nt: TGTGCCAGTAGTATGGGAGGACAGGGGGCTTCCTACGAGCAGTACTTC; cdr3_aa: CASSMGGQGASYEQYF
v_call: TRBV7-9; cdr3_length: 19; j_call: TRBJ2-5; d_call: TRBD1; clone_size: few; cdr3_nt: TGTGCCAGCAGCGCCTCCCTTCGGGACAGGGGCGACCCCCAAGAGACCCAGTACTTC; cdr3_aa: CASSASLRDRGDPQETQYF
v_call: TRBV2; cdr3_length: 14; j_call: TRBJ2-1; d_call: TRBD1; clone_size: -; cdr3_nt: TGTGCCAGCATTCCAGGGGGCCCCTACAATGAGCAGTTCTTC; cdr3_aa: CASIPGGPYNEQFF
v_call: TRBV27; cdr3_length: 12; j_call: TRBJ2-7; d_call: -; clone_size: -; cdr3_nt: TGTGCCAGCAGTTTCCAGGGAATTTATTTGTACTTC; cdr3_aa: CASSFQGIYLYF
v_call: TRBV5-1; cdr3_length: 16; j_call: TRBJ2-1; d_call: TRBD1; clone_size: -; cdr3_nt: TGCGCCAGCAGCGCTTACCGGGACAGGGGTTACAATGAGCAGTTCTTC; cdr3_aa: CASSAYRDRGYNEQFF
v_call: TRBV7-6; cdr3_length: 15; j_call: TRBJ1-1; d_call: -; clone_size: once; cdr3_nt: TGTGCCAGCAGCCGCACGTCTACCATGAACACTGAAGCTTTCTTT; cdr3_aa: CASSRTSTMNTEAFF
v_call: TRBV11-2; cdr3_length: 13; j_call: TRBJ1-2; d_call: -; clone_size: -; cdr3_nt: TGTGCCAGCAGCTTAGCTGTTAACTATGGCTACACCTTC; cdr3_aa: CASSLAVNYGYTF
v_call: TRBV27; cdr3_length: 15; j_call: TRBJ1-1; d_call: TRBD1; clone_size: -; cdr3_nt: TGTGCCAGCAGTTTCCGGACAGGGATGAACACTGAAGCTTTCTTT; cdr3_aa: CASSFRTGMNTEAFF
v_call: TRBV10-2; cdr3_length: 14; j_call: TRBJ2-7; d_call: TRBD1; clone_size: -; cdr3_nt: TGCGCCAGCAGTATCTGGACAGGGAATTACGAGCAGTACTTC; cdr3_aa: CASSIWTGNYEQYF
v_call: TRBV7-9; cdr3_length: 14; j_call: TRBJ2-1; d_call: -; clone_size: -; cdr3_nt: TGTGCCAGCAGCCTTCCAGGACTTGACAATGAGCAGTTCTTC; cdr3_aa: CASSLPGLDNEQFF
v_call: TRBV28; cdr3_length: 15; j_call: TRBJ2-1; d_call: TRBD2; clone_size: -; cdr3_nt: TGTGCCAGCAGTTTTGGGCTAGCGGGAGCTGGTGAGCAGTTCTTC; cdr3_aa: CASSFGLAGAGEQFF
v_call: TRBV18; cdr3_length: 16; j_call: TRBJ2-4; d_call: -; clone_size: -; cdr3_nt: TGTGCCAGCTCACCAGGAGAATTACCCATCAAAAACATTCAGTACTTC; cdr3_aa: CASSPGELPIKNIQYF